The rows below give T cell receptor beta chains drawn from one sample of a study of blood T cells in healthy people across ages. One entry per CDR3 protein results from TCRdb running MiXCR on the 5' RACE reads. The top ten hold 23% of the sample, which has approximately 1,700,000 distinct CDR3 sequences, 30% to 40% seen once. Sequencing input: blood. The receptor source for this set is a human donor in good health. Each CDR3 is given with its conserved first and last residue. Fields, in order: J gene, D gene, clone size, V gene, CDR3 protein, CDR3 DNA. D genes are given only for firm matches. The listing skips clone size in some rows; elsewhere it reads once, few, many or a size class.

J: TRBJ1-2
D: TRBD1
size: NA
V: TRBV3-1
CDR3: CASSQVAGGHDGYTF
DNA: TGTGCCAGCAGCCAAGTGGCAGGGGGGCACGACGGCTACACCTTC

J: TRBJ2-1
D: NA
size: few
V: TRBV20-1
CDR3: CSARQGLYNEQFF
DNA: TGCAGTGCTCGACAGGGACTTTACAATGAGCAGTTCTTC

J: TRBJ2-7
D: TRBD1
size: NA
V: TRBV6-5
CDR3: CASRLSGTGVLYEQYF
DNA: TGTGCCAGCAGGCTTTCCGGGACAGGGGTTCTTTACGAGCAGTACTTC

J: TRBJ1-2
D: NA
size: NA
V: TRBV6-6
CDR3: CASSSSVKFGNNYGYTF
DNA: TGTGCCAGCAGTTCATCTGTAAAATTTGGGAATAACTATGGCTACACCTTC

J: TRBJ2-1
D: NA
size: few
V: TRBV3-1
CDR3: CASSLRGGVRSVNEQFF
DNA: TGTGCCAGCAGCCTTCGAGGCGGGGTTCGATCAGTCAATGAGCAGTTCTTC

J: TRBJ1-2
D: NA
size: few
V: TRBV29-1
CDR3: CSVTGREAVGYTF
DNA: TGCAGCGTAACAGGGCGGGAGGCCGTTGGCTACACCTTC

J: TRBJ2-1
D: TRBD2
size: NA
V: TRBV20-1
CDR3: CSADHSGGAGNEQFF
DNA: TGCAGTGCTGATCATAGCGGGGGGGCGGGCAATGAGCAGTTCTTC

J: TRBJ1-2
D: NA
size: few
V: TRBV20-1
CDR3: CSAREGRSYGYTF
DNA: TGCAGTGCTAGAGAGGGACGGTCCTATGGCTACACCTTC

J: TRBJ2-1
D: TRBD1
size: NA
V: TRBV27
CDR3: CASGPGQYNEQFF
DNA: TGTGCCAGCGGTCCGGGACAGTACAATGAGCAGTTCTTC

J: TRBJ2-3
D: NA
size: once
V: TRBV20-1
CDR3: CSANTGMAGRDTQYF
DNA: TGCAGTGCAAATACAGGCATGGCGGGGAGGGATACGCAGTATTTT

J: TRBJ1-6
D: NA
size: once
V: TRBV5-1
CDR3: CASTTGVSFEAPLHF
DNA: TGCGCCAGCACCACTGGTGTGAGCTTCGAAGCACCCCTCCACTTT

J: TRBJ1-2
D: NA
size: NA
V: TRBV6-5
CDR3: CASSYSKGGPNYGYTF
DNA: TGTGCCAGCAGTTACTCTAAGGGAGGGCCCAACTATGGCTACACCTTC

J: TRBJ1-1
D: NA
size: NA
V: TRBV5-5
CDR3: CASSLSGDLGEAFF
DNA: TGTGCCAGCAGCTTGTCGGGGGATCTCGGTGAAGCTTTCTTT

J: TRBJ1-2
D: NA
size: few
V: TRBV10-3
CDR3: CAITNNYGYTF
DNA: TGTGCCATCACAAACAACTATGGCTACACCTTC

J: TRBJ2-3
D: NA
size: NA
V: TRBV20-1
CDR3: CSASTGTGGAPPDTQYF
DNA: TGCAGTGCTAGCACCGGGACTGGCGGGGCCCCCCCCGATACGCAGTATTTT

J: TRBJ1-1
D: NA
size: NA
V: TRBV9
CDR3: CASSPSPRHTEAFF
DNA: TGTGCCAGCAGCCCCTCGCCTAGACACACTGAAGCTTTCTTT

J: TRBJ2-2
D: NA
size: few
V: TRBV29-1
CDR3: CSVEIGGRGTGELFF
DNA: TGCAGCGTTGAAATAGGGGGAAGGGGCACCGGGGAGCTGTTTTTT

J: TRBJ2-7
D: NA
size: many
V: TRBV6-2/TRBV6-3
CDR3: CASKQGIYEQYF
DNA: TGTGCCAGCAAACAGGGAATCTACGAGCAGTACTTC

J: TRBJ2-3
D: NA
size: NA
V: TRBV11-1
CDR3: CASSLTPGVSGTDTQYF
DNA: TGTGCCAGCAGCTTAACACCCGGGGTATCGGGAACAGATACGCAGTATTTT

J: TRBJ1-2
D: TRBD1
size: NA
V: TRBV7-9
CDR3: CASSPRTGDTYGYTF
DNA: TGTGCCAGCAGCCCTCGGACAGGGGACACGTATGGCTACACCTTC

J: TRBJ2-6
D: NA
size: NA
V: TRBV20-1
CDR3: CSARDRLSGANVLTF
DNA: TGCAGTGCTAGAGACAGGCTTTCTGGGGCCAACGTCCTGACTTTC

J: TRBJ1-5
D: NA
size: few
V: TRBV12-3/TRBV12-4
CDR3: CASSLLGQRDQPQHF
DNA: TGTGCCAGCAGTTTATTAGGGCAGAGGGATCAGCCCCAGCATTTT

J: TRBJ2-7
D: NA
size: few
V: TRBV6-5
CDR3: CASSYSPRQDEQYF
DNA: TGTGCCAGCAGTTACTCCCCTCGGCAAGACGAGCAGTACTTC

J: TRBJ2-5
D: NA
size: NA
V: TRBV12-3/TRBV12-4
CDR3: CASSRRQPQETQYF
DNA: TGTGCCAGCAGTAGACGACAGCCGCAAGAGACCCAGTACTTC

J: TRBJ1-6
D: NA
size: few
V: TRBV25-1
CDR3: CASSESIPGSPLHF
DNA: TGTGCCAGCAGTGAATCTATTCCGGGTTCACCCCTCCACTTT

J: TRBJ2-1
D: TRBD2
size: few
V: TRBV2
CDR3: CASKERGLPYNEQFF
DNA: TGTGCCAGCAAGGAGCGGGGGTTGCCTTACAATGAGCAGTTCTTC

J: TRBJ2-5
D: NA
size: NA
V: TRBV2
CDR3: CASSQLGRQSVQETQYF
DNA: TGTGCCAGCAGTCAACTAGGGCGACAGTCCGTACAAGAGACCCAGTACTTC

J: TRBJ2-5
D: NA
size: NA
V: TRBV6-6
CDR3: CASSHVGGETQYF
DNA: TGTGCCAGCAGTCACGTGGGGGGAGAGACCCAGTACTTC

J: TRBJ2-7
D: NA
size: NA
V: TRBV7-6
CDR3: CASSGGPGASEQYF
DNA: TGTGCCAGCAGCGGGGGCCCAGGGGCATCCGAGCAGTACTTC

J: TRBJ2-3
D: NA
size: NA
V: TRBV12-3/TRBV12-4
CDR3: CASSLGTVADTQYF
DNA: TGTGCCAGCAGTTTGGGGACTGTCGCAGATACGCAGTATTTT

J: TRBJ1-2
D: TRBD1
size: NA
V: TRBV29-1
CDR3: CSVDVPGQGADYGYTF
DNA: TGCAGCGTGGACGTCCCGGGACAGGGGGCCGACTATGGCTACACCTTC

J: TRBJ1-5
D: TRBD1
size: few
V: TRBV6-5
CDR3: CASKIGQGAAQPQHF
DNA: TGTGCCAGCAAAATAGGACAGGGGGCGGCTCAGCCCCAGCATTTT

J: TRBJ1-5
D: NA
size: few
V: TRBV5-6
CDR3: CASSIDRTSNQPQHF
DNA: TGTGCCAGCAGTATTGACAGGACAAGCAATCAGCCCCAGCATTTT

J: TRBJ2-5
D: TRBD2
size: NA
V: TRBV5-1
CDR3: CASSPGTSGGPETQYF
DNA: TGCGCCAGCAGCCCTGGGACTAGCGGGGGGCCGGAGACCCAGTACTTC

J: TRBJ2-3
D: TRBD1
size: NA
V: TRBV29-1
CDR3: CSVVDRVNTDTQYF
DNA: TGCAGCGTCGTCGACAGGGTTAACACAGATACGCAGTATTTT

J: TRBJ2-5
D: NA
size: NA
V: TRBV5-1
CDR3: CASSPGVAVETQYF
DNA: TGCGCCAGCAGCCCCGGGGTAGCGGTAGAGACCCAGTACTTC

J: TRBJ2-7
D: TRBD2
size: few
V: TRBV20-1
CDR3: CSARDLLAGGYEQYF
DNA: TGCAGTGCTAGAGATCTCCTAGCGGGGGGCTACGAGCAGTACTTC

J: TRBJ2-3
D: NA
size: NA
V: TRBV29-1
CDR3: CSARPSQLCHTQYF
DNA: TGCAGCGCGCGGCCCAGCCAGTTATGTCATACGCAGTATTTT

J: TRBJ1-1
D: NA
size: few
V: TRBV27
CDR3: CASSPGRRTEAFF
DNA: TGTGCCAGCAGTCCCGGACGGCGCACTGAAGCTTTCTTT

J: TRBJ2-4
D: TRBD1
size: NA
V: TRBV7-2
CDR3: CASSYTGVVKNIQYF
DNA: TGTGCCAGCAGCTACACAGGGGTAGTCAAAAACATTCAGTACTTC

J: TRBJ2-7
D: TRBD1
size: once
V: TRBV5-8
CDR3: CASSSGTGTGEQYF
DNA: TGTGCCAGCAGCTCCGGGACAGGGACAGGCGAGCAGTACTTC

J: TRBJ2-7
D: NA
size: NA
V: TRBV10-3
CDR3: CAISGPTFEQYF
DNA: TGTGCCATCAGTGGACCCACGTTCGAGCAGTACTTC

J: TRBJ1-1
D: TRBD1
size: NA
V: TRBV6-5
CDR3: CASSDIQGDAEAFF
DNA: TGTGCCAGCAGTGACATACAGGGGGACGCTGAAGCTTTCTTT

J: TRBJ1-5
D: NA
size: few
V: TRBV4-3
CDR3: CASRLYHSEASNQPQHF
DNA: TGCGCCAGCAGGCTGTACCACTCCGAGGCTTCCAATCAGCCCCAGCATTTT

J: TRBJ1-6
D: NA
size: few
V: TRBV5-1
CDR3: CASSLPMDGSPLHF
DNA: TGCGCCAGCAGCTTGCCCATGGACGGTTCACCCCTCCACTTT

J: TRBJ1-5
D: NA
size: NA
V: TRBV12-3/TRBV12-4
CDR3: CASSFGPHSNQPQHF
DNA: TGTGCCAGCAGTTTTGGACCACATAGCAATCAGCCCCAGCATTTT

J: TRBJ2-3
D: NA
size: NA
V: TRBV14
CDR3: CASSQDPIFAQYF
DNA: TGTGCCAGCAGCCAAGATCCGATTTTCGCGCAGTATTTT

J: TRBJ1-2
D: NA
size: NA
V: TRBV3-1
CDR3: CASSPDQGYGYTF
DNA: TGTGCCAGCAGCCCTGATCAGGGTTATGGCTACACCTTC

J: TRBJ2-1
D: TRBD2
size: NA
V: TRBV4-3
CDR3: CASSQWTSGNEQFF
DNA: TGCGCCAGCAGCCAGTGGACTAGCGGCAATGAGCAGTTCTTC

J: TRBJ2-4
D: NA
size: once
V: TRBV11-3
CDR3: CASSLVYGQGSSKNIQYF
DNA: TGTGCCAGCAGCTTGGTATACGGGCAGGGCAGTTCGAAAAACATTCAGTACTTC

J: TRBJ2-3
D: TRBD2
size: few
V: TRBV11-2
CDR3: CASSLVLRGGAVDTQYF
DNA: TGTGCCAGCAGCTTAGTCCTCCGCGGGGGGGCCGTAGATACGCAGTATTTT

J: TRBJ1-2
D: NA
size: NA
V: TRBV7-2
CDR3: CASSYPAPINYGYTF
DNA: TGTGCCAGCAGCTACCCTGCTCCGATTAACTATGGCTACACCTTC

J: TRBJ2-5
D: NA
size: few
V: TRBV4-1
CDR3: CASSPQGGFRTQYF
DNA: TGCGCCAGCAGCCCCCAGGGAGGCTTTCGGACCCAGTACTTC

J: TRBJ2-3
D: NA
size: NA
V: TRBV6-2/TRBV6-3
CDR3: CASSYPGGNTDTQYF
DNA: TGTGCCAGCAGTTACCCGGGGGGCAACACAGATACGCAGTATTTT

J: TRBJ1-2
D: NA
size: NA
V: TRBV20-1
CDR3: CSARGPGGSRYGYTF
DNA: TGCAGTGCTAGAGGGCCCGGGGGCTCACGCTATGGCTACACCTTC

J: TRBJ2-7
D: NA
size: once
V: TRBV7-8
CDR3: CAGSHRAAGSYEQYF
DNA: TGTGCCGGCAGCCACAGGGCAGCGGGGTCCTACGAGCAGTACTTC

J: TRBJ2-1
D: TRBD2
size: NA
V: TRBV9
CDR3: CASSVDISGGAQQFF
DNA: TGTGCCAGCAGCGTAGATATTAGCGGGGGCGCCCAGCAGTTCTTC

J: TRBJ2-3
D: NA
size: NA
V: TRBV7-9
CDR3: CSSRNGLFTDTQYF
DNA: TGTTCCAGCAGAAACGGCCTGTTCACAGATACGCAGTATTTT

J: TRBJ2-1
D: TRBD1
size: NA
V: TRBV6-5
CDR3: CASTLRQGIDEQFF
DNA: TGTGCCAGCACCCTTCGACAGGGGATTGATGAGCAGTTCTTC